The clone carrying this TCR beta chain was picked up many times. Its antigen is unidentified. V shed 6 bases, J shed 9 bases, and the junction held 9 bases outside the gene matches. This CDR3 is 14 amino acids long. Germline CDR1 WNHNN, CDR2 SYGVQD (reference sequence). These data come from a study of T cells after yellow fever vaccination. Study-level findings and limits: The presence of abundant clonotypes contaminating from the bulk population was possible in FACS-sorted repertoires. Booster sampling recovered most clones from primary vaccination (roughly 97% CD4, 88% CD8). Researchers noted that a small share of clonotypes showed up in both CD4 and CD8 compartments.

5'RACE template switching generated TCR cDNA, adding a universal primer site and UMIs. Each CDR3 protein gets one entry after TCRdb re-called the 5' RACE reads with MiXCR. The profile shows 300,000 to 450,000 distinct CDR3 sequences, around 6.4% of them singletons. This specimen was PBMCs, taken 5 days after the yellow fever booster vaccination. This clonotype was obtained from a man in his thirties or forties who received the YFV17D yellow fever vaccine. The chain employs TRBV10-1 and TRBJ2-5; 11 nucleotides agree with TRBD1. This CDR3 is CASSSGTGGKPQYF. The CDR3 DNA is TGCGCCAGCAGCTCCGGGACAGGGGGGAAGCCCCAGTACTTC.